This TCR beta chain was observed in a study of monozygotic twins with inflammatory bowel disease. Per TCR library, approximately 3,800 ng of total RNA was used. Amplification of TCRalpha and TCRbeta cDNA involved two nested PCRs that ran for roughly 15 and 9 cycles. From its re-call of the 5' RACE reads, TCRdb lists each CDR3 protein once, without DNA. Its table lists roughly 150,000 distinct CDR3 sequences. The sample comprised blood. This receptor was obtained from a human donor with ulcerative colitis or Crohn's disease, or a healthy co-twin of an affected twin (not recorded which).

CDR3 residues: CAWIGDAYSGYTF. This chain joins TRBV30 and TRBJ1-2; TCRdb reports TRBD1, a call that lacks DNA to check it against. CDR1 and CDR2 (germline): GTSNPN, SVGIG (reference sequence). The CDR3 extends over 13 amino acids.